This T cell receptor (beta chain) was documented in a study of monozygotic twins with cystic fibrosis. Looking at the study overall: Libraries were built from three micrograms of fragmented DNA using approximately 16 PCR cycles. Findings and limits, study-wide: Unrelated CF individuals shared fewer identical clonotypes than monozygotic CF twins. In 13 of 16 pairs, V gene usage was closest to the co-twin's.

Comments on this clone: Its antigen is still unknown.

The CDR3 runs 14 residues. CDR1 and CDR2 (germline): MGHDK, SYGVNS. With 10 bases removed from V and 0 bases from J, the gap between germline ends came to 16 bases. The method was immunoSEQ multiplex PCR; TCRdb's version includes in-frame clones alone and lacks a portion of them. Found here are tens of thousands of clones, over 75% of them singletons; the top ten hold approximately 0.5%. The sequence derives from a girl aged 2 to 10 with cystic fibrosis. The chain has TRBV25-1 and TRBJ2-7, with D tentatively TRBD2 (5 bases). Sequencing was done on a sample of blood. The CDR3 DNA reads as TGTGCCACCAGCCGGGGTCCAAGCTCCTACGAGCAGTACTTC. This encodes CATSRGPSSYEQYF.